This TCR beta chain came from a study of cytomegalovirus exposure and HLA in healthy donors. Findings of the study overall: Overall, approximately 180 TCR beta chains were annotated as cytomegalovirus-associated. Reports described diagnosis of cytomegalovirus status by the classifier as highly specific and sensitive.

The donors formed part of the roughly 120-subject validation cohort, distinct from the roughly 670-subject first cohort. Data came from immunoSEQ multiplex PCR; TCRdb stores just in-frame clones and leaves some out. The repertoire holds tens of thousands of clones, with about 94% as singletons. Germline CDR1 reads SGDLS; CDR2 reads YYNGEE. Trimming left V 4 bases short and J 1 base short, with 16 bases between. The CDR3 covers 16 residues. Notes on this clone: Its antigen is currently unknown.

The chain has TRBV9 and TRBJ2-3; D may be TRBD1 (5 bases). The sample taken for sequencing was PBMCs. The origin of this receptor is a woman under 30 in good health and CMV-seronegative. This CDR3 reads CASSPPPVTGTDTQYF. The CDR3 DNA reads as TGTGCCAGCAGCCCGCCACCGGTGACAGGCACAGATACGCAGTATTTT.